The 17 T cell receptor beta chains below were found in one sample sequenced in a study of T cell clonality in common variable immunodeficiency. Clones were sequenced by immunoSEQ multiplex PCR, and TCRdb holds only the in-frame ones, with some missing. This sample carries approximately 26,000 clones, none of them present only once. What these receptors recognize is not known. Study results and limitations: In common variable immunodeficiency, TCR beta chains reportedly carried fewer deletions and N-nucleotide insertions.

The sequenced sample consisted of peripheral blood mononuclear cells. Receptors originate from a human donor with common variable immunodeficiency.

In this sample, this clone turned up a few times. The CDR3 is cut off 3 residues early in the read; its end comes from the germline J gene. The V call is TRBV19, the J call TRBJ2-7; a possible D gene is TRBD1 (6 bases). CDR3 length: 15 amino acids. V lost 5 bases and J 4 bases, leaving 18 bases between the germline ends. Per the germline V gene, CDR1 is LNHDA and CDR2 is SQIVND (reference sequence). Incomplete CDR3 DNA: TGTGCCAGTAGTTTTGCAGGGGTTGGGGAATACGAG. It is translated as CASSFAGVGEYE. Given in full, the CDR3 is CASSFAGVGEYEQYF.

This clone was seen ten or more times. Coverage ceases 3 residues before the CDR3 finishes, and the germline J gene fills in the end. The chain uses TRBV5-1 and TRBJ2-2, with TRBD1 matching over 8 bases. CDR1 and CDR2 from the germline V gene are SGHRS and YFSETQ. Germline trimming cut 1 base from V and 7 bases from J; bases unmatched to any gene: 9. The CDR3 runs to 16 residues. CDR3 amino acids: CASSLRQGALGGELFF. Partial CDR3 DNA: TGCGCCAGCAGCTTGCGGCAGGGGGCGTTAGGCGGGGAG.

This clone was observed a handful of times. The CDR3 here is CATREGQGFEETQYF. CDR3 DNA (partial): TGTGCCACCCGGGAGGGACAGGGGTTCGAGGAGACC. The V gene is TRBV19, the J gene TRBJ2-5, with TRBD1 matching over 10 bases. The read ends 3 residues early relative to the CDR3; the germline J gene fills the gap. The junction had 13 bases not matched to a gene; V was cut back by 10 bases and J by 5 bases. The CDR3 is made up of 15 amino acids. Germline CDR1 reads LNHDA; CDR2 reads SQIVND (reference sequence).

The sample holds a few counts of this clone. The read finishes 3 residues shy of the CDR3 end, and the germline J gene is used to complete it. V gene TRBV19 combines with J gene TRBJ1-5, with D perhaps matching TRBD1 (5 bases). The CDR3 is made up of 16 amino acids. Germline V gene data show CDR1 as LNHDA and CDR2 as SQIVND (reference sequence). The ends were cut back, 6 bases at V and 1 base at J, with 16 bases in the middle. This chain's CDR3 is CASSPFVGESNQPQHF. Incomplete CDR3 DNA: TGTGCCAGTAGCCCTTTCGTAGGGGAAAGCAATCAGCCC.

This clone occurred a few times. The sequenced fragment ends 3 residues before the CDR3 boundary, so the rest is inferred from the germline J gene. The genes are TRBV30 and TRBJ2-2; no clear D. Trimming shortened V by 5 bases and J by 1 base, and 8 bases separated the two germline ends. Germline V gene lookup returns CDR1 GTSNPN and CDR2 SVGIG (reference sequence). The CDR3 contains 13 residues. CDR3 in amino acids: CAWFTVNTGELFF. The sequenced CDR3 bases are TGTGCCTGGTTTACAGTGAACACCGGGGAG.

This clone was found many times. The CDR3 extends 3 residues past the end of the read, so its final part is completed from the germline J gene. The J gene is TRBJ2-5, the V gene TRBV19, with D possibly TRBD1 on 5 matching bases. Germline CDR1 LNHDA, CDR2 SQIVND (reference sequence). The V end was cut by 3 bases, the J end by 4 bases, with 9 bases between. CDR3 length: 13 residues. CDR3 DNA (partial): TGTGCCAGTAGTATGGGTAGGGGAGAGACC. Translated: CASSMGRGET. The whole CDR3 is CASSMGRGETQYF.

This clone was detected many times. The read terminates 3 residues before the CDR3 end, so the remaining end is supplied by the germline J gene. The rearrangement links TRBV10-3 to TRBJ1-1; no reliable D call. Trimming shortened V by 11 bases and J by 4 bases, and 11 bases separated the two germline ends. The CDR3 has 11 amino acids. CDR1 and CDR2 (germline): ENHRY, SYGVKD. CDR3 region: CAASTATEAFF. CDR3 bases read: TGTGCCGCCTCTACCGCCACTGAA.

The sample holds a few counts of this clone. Sequencing ends 3 residues short of the CDR3 end; the germline J gene provides the rest. The V and J genes are TRBV29-1 and TRBJ2-1; D could derive from TRBD1 or TRBD2 (6 bases each). CDR1 is SQVTM, CDR2 ANQGSEA, per germline. The CDR3 runs 14 residues. With 7 bases removed from V and 8 bases from J, the gap between germline ends came to 21 bases. Partial CDR3 DNA: TGCAGCGCGAAACAGGGAGGAGTTTTGGATGAG. Translating it yields CSAKQGGVLDE. The whole CDR3 sequence is CSAKQGGVLDEQFF.

This clone is medium-sized by share. The sequence runs out 3 residues before the end of the CDR3; the remainder is reconstructed from the germline J gene. This rearrangement joins TRBV5-6 to TRBJ2-3; D is unresolved. The CDR3 has 15 amino acids. V lost 2 bases to trimming and J lost 5 bases, with 15 bases between them. Germline V gives CDR1 SGHDT, CDR2 YYEEEE. The CDR3 DNA, read in part, is TGTGCCAGCAGCTTCGCCTCCCAAGCAGGAGATACG. This gives the protein CASSFASQAGDT. The full CDR3 protein is CASSFASQAGDTQYF.

On this clone: The read ends 3 residues before the CDR3 terminus; that terminus is restored from the germline J gene. The chain is built from TRBV30 and TRBJ2-2; D is unresolved. Between the trimmed V and J ends, which lost 0 bases and 4 bases, there was a span of 6 bases. Germline assignment: CDR1 GTSNPN and CDR2 SVGIG (reference sequence). This CDR3 is 13 amino acids long. Incomplete CDR3 DNA: TGTGCCTGGAGTGTAGCTCGCACCGGGGAG. It is translated as CAWSVARTGE. In full, the CDR3 is CAWSVARTGELFF.

This clone was detected many times. The missing CDR3 end, 3 residues past where the read stops, is filled in from the germline J gene. The chain has TRBV29-1 and TRBJ2-1, with 9 bases matching TRBD1. This CDR3 is built from 14 residues. Germline CDR1 SQVTM, CDR2 ANQGSEA. Unmatched junction bases numbered 10, after V lost 6 bases and J lost 7 bases. Incomplete CDR3 DNA: TGCAGCGTCGGCCATCAAGGACAGGGGAATGAG. This gives the protein CSVGHQGQGNE. The complete CDR3 protein is CSVGHQGQGNEQFF.

On this clone itself: The read comes to an end 3 residues before the CDR3 does, leaving the germline J gene to fill in the end. This chain links TRBV19 with TRBJ1-1, with a weak D call TRBD1 (6 bases). CDR1 LNHDA and CDR2 SQIVND come from the germline V gene (reference sequence). This CDR3 comprises 12 residues. Between the trimmed V and J ends, which lost 7 bases and 5 bases, there was a span of 11 bases. The CDR3 here is CASKGRGTEAFF. Incomplete CDR3 DNA: TGTGCCAGTAAGGGGAGGGGGACTGAA.

Notes on this clone: The read comes to an end 3 residues before the CDR3 does, leaving the germline J gene to fill in the end. The chain is built from TRBV30 and TRBJ2-1, with TRBD2 matching over 14 bases. The junction had 6 bases not matched to a gene; V was cut back by 5 bases and J by 0 bases. The CDR3 is made up of 17 amino acids. Germline CDR1 GTSNPN, CDR2 SVGIG (reference sequence). The covered CDR3 bases are TGTGCCTGGGGACTAGCGGGGGGTTATAGCTCCTACAATGAG. Protein product: CAWGLAGGYSSYNE. The full CDR3 reads CAWGLAGGYSSYNEQFF.

A remark on this clone: The CDR3 goes on 3 residues after the read ends, and that part is filled in from the germline J gene. The chain recombines TRBV20-1 with TRBJ2-7; possibly TRBD2 for D (7 bases). CDR1 and CDR2 (germline): DFQATT, SNEGSKA (reference sequence). The CDR3 has 15 amino acids. Trimming took off 3 bases at V and 0 bases at J, with 15 bases between the two ends. Here the CDR3 reads CSARGGGGGSYEQYF. The CDR3 DNA, read in part, is TGCAGTGCTAGGGGCGGAGGGGGGGGCTCCTACGAG.

This clone appeared many times. The read ends 3 residues before the CDR3 terminus; that terminus is restored from the germline J gene. The chain recombines TRBV20-1 with TRBJ2-7; D remains unclear. The CDR3 sequence is 14 residues long. Trimming took 1 base from V and 0 from J, leaving 10 bases between them. CDR1 and CDR2 (germline): DFQATT, SNEGSKA (reference sequence). The part of the CDR3 DNA that was read is TGCAGTGCTAGAGTGGGCAGCAACTCCTACGAG. Its protein is CSARVGSNSYE. The whole CDR3 protein is CSARVGSNSYEQYF.

This clone was detected many times. From the germline J gene comes the end of the CDR3, since the read stops 3 residues before it. V and J are TRBV5-6 and TRBJ1-5; 8 nucleotides line up with TRBD1. Germline CDR1 SGHDT, CDR2 YYEEEE. V shed 4 bases, J shed 5 bases, and the junction held 5 bases outside the gene matches. The CDR3 has 14 amino acids. The CDR3 is CASSLGTGDQPQHF. The sequenced part of the CDR3 DNA is TGTGCCAGCAGCCTAGGGACAGGAGATCAGCCC.

In this sample, this clone turned up a few times. CDR3 amino acids: CASSEEDSYEQYF. Partial CDR3 DNA: TGTGCCAGCAGTGAAGAGGACAGCTACGAG. The chain carries TRBV6-1 and TRBJ2-7; a possible D gene is TRBD1 (6 bases). The read finishes 3 residues shy of the CDR3 end, and the germline J gene is used to complete it. This CDR3 has 13 amino acids. V lost 1 base and J lost 3, with 7 bases in between. Germline V gene data show CDR1 as MNHNS and CDR2 as SASEGT.